The 14 T cell receptor beta chains listed next were all sequenced from one sample in a study of T-cell memory formation after mild COVID-19 (dated by TCRdb to the early 2020s). Library preparation used 5' RACE. The run used an Illumina NovaSeq 6000. The public reads were reanalyzed by TCRdb: fastp trimming at Q25, MiXCR alignment, in-frame beta chains only. Each CDR3 protein appears once, grouped with its most common genes and DNA. The sample includes 400,000 to 500,000 distinct CDR3 sequences, with about a sixth observed a single time. Roughly 21% of the sample is held by the ten biggest clonotypes. The specimen sequenced was PBMCs or a T cell subset sorted from them (not recorded which). The receptors were sampled from a man between 18 and 35 years old who had mild COVID-19 (a few samples of this study predate the infection). The sample titles of this study are shuffled in the database, so cell type and time point are left out; the donor was told from shared clones.

This clonotype was detected only a few times. The rearrangement uses TRBV6-5 and TRBJ2-3; tentative D call: TRBD2 (6 bases). Germline V lookup: CDR1 MNHEY, CDR2 SVGAGI. Trimming stripped 5 bases from V and 0 bases from J, with 12 bases between. The CDR3 has 15 residues. The CDR3, as DNA: TGTGCCAGCAGTCTTCGGGGGAAGAGCACAGATACGCAGTATTTT. Amino acid sequence: CASSLRGKSTDTQYF.

This chain connects TRBV27 to TRBJ1-1, with TRBD1 identical over 7 bases. The J segment lost 9 bases and the V segment lost 0 bases, leaving 7 bases of the junction unmatched. The CDR3 has 14 residues. CDR1 MNHEY and CDR2 SMNVEV come from the germline V gene (reference sequence). CDR3 loop: CASSLSGTGAKAFF. The DNA for the CDR3 is TGTGCCAGCAGTTTATCTGGCACAGGGGCTAAAGCTTTCTTT.

In its sample, this clonotype was seen many times. The chain is built from TRBV5-5 and TRBJ1-1; possible D gene TRBD1, 6 bases. The CDR3 runs to 15 residues. The germline gives CDR1 SGHKS, CDR2 YYEKEE (reference sequence). V gave up 4 bases and J gave up 0 bases, with 13 bases separating them. CDR3 region: CASSKEQGVNTEAFF. The CDR3 DNA sequence: TGTGCCAGCAGCAAGGAACAGGGCGTGAACACTGAAGCTTTCTTT. Based on the CDR3 plus reference TRBV5-5 and TRBJ1-1, the full variable domain is DAGVTQSPTHLIKTRGQQVTLRCSPISGHKSVSWYQQVLGQGPQFIFQYYEKEERGRGNFPDRFSARQFPNYSSELNVNALLLGDSALYLCASSKEQGVNTEAFFGQGTRLTVV.

This clonotype appeared many times. The chain uses TRBV11-2 and TRBJ2-5, with 14 bases aligning to TRBD2. V shed 1 base and J 5 bases; nucleotides not matched to a gene: 6. This CDR3 spans 17 amino acids. Germline CDR1 and CDR2: SGHAT and FQNNGV. The CDR3 coding sequence is TGTGCCAGCAGCTTAGGACTAGCGGGGGGGTCAGTTGAGACCCAGTACTTC. Protein sequence: CASSLGLAGGSVETQYF.

The chain links TRBV11-2 to TRBJ2-3, with D uncertain. Per germline, CDR1 SGHAT and CDR2 FQNNGV. CDR3 length: 11 amino acids. The ends were cut back, 5 bases at V and 10 bases at J, with 10 bases in the middle. The CDR3 spells CASSQPFSQYF. In nucleotides, the CDR3 is TGTGCCAGCAGCCAACCCTTCTCGCAGTATTTT.

The V gene is TRBV5-4, the J gene TRBJ2-1; the D gene is possibly TRBD1 (6 bases). V shed 4 bases and J shed 10 bases, with 15 bases lying between them. This CDR3 is 13 amino acids long. Germline CDR1 reads SGHNT; CDR2 reads YYREEE (reference sequence). In nucleotides, the CDR3 is TGTGCCAGCAGCGAAACAGGGATGGACGAGCAGTTCTTC. Its translation is CASSETGMDEQFF. Combining the CDR3 with reference TRBV5-4 and TRBJ2-1 gives the whole variable domain ETGVTQSPTHLIKTRGQQVTLRCSSQSGHNTVSWYQQALGQGPQFIFQYYREEENGRGNFPPRFSGLQFPNYSSELNVNALELDDSALYLCASSETGMDEQFFGPGTRLTVL.

This clonotype came up a few times. The genes are TRBV4-3 and TRBJ2-2; no clear D. CDR1 LGHNA and CDR2 YSLEER come from the germline V gene. The CDR3 is 13 amino acids. The V gene lost 0 bases and the J gene lost 10 bases, with 9 bases spanning the gap. CDR3 coding DNA: TGCGCCAGCAGCCAAGAGTGGCAGGAGGAGCTGTTTTTT. It translates to CASSQEWQEELFF.

The rearrangement links TRBV6-5 to TRBJ1-1, with TRBD1 as a possible D gene (6 bases). CDR3 length equals 14 residues. Germline assignment: CDR1 MNHEY and CDR2 SVGAGI. V lost 7 bases, J lost 11 bases, and 23 bases lay in between. As DNA, the CDR3 is TGTGCCAGCACCTCACTAGGGGGGGGGTTCTTGGCTTTCTTT. It is translated as CASTSLGGGFLAFF.

This clonotype was found a few times. The chain employs TRBV7-2 and TRBJ2-3; a possible D gene is TRBD2 (6 bases). Germline V gene sequence: CDR1 SGHTA, CDR2 FQGNSA. This CDR3 contains 16 residues. The V end was cut by 1 base, the J end by 0 bases, with 11 bases between. The CDR3 DNA reads as TGTGCCAGCAGCTTAGGCACTAGCCGTAGCACAGATACGCAGTATTTT. It encodes CASSLGTSRSTDTQYF.

This chain connects TRBV4-1 to TRBJ1-6, with a weak D call TRBD1 (6 bases). This CDR3 has 18 amino acids. Germline V gene data show CDR1 as MGHRA and CDR2 as YSYEKL. V was cut by 1 base and J by 3 bases, with 16 bases left in between. This CDR3 reads CASSQALGLTGYNSPLHF. The CDR3 nucleotides read TGCGCCAGCAGCCAAGCTTTGGGGTTGACAGGCTATAATTCACCCCTCCACTTT.

This clonotype was detected only a few times. The rearrangement joins TRBV20-1 to TRBJ1-5, with D tentatively TRBD1 (6 bases). The CDR3 has 14 residues. Trimming left V 2 bases short and J 4 bases short, with 12 bases between. CDR1 and CDR2 from the germline V gene are DFQATT and SNEGSKA (reference sequence). CDR3 sequence (DNA): TGCAGTGCTAGAAACAGGGCTTGGAATCAGCCCCAGCATTTT. This encodes CSARNRAWNQPQHF.

V and J are TRBV5-5 and TRBJ2-3, with D tentatively TRBD1 or TRBD2 (5 bases each). The germline V and J ends were trimmed by 1 base and 0 bases, with 15 bases remaining between them. The CDR3 is made up of 17 amino acids. CDR1 SGHKS and CDR2 YYEKEE come from the germline V gene (reference sequence). CDR3 residues: CASSLTGLQLSTDTQYF. As DNA, the CDR3 is TGTGCCAGCAGCTTGACGGGGCTGCAACTTAGCACAGATACGCAGTATTTT.

This clonotype occurred a few times. This sequence joins TRBV7-2 and TRBJ2-7; TRBD2 matches 10 bases. The V and J ends lost 1 base and 2 bases, in that order; junction bases with no gene match: 5. Germline V gene lookup returns CDR1 SGHTA and CDR2 FQGNSA. The CDR3 consists of 16 residues. The CDR3 spells CASSLGVAGGTYEQYV. The CDR3 nucleotides are TGTGCCAGCAGCTTAGGGGTAGCGGGGGGTACCTACGAGCAGTACGTC.

Only a few counts were recorded for this clonotype. This rearrangement joins TRBV20-1 to TRBJ2-2, with 8 bases identical to TRBD2. J was trimmed by 2 bases and V by 0 bases; bases with no gene match: 5. The CDR3 is made up of 16 amino acids. Germline values: CDR1 DFQATT, CDR2 SNEGSKA (reference sequence). CDR3 coding DNA: TGCAGTGCTAGAGATCCTCGGACTAGCAACACCGGGGAGCTGTTTTTT. This sequence encodes CSARDPRTSNTGELFF.